This T cell receptor (beta chain) was sequenced for a study of T cells after yellow fever vaccination. As for the study in general: Each low-cell-number fraction was prepared by means of SMART-Seq v4 Ultra Low Input.

This clonotype was seen many times. TCRdb ran MiXCR on the 5' RACE reads and lists one entry per CDR3 protein. In the table there are around 320,000 distinct CDR3 sequences, around 4.5% of which are singletons. Germline CDR1 SGHDT, CDR2 YYEEEE. This CDR3 spans 15 amino acids. V trimming: 0 bases; J trimming: 8 bases; junction bases outside the gene matches: 7. The chain carries TRBV5-6 and TRBJ1-4; 7 bases line up with TRBD1. The sample was PBMCs, taken 15 days after the yellow fever booster vaccination. The sequence was collected from a man aged 18 to 29 who received the YFV17D yellow fever vaccine. The CDR3 region is CASSLAGTAREKLFF. For the CDR3, the DNA is TGTGCCAGCAGCTTGGCCGGGACAGCAAGAGAAAAACTGTTTTTT.